Below, 16 T cell receptor beta chains from the same sample are listed, as sequenced in a study of CD8+CD57+ T cells in acquired aplastic anemia. Template material for TCR beta VDJ and CDR3 profiling consisted of genomic DNA. TCRdb used MiXCR to reprocess the reads, holding one entry per CDR3 protein. The sample consists of more than 200,000 distinct CDR3 sequences, roughly 45% of them appearing once. The patients chosen for sequencing had shown expansion of CD8+CD57+ cells (detected by flow cytometry). Material: sorted CD4+, CD8+, or CD8+CD57+ T cells (not recorded which) from PBMCs. Receptors were obtained from a human donor with aplastic anemia.

The V gene is TRBV5-6, the J gene TRBJ1-2, with a tentative D call TRBD1 (5 bases). This CDR3 is 12 amino acids long. CDR1 SGHDT and CDR2 YYEEEE come from the germline V gene. V was cut by 0 bases and J by 10 bases, with 10 bases left in between. Here the CDR3 DNA reads TGTGCCAGCAGCTTGGGACAGAGCATCTACACCTTC. It translates to CASSLGQSIYTF.

Of note for this clonotype: An end of the junction differs from the germline gene, which may be a read error. CDR3 amino acids: CASSHDSNTEAFF. As DNA, the CDR3 is TGCGCCAGCAGCCACGACAGTAACACTGAAGCTTTCTTT. The gene calls are TRBV19 and TRBJ1-1; a possible D gene is TRBD1 (5 bases). Germline CDR1 is LNHDA and CDR2 is SQIVND (reference sequence). The CDR3 extends over 13 amino acids. Full variable domain (outside the CDR3, taken from reference TRBV19 and TRBJ1-1): DGGITQSPKYLFRKEGQNVTLSCEQNLNHDAMYWYRQDPGQGLRLIYYSQIVNDFQKGDIAEGYSVSREKKESFPLTVTSAQKNPTAFYLCASSHDSNTEAFFGQGTRLTVV.

The chain uses TRBV20-1 and TRBJ1-1, with a possible D match to TRBD1 (6 bases). With 4 bases removed from V and 3 bases from J, the gap between germline ends came to 15 bases. The CDR3 consists of 14 residues. Germline CDR1 is DFQATT and CDR2 is SNEGSKA (reference sequence). CDR3 in DNA: TGCAGTGCTAAGGTCAGGGGAGTTGACACTGAAGCTTTCTTT. It yields the protein CSAKVRGVDTEAFF.

The genes are TRBV7-9 and TRBJ2-5, with D possibly matching TRBD2 (6 bases). V was pared by 5 bases and J by 5 bases, with 15 bases between. Germline values: CDR1 SEHNR, CDR2 FQNEAQ (reference sequence). The CDR3 spans 14 residues. The CDR3 reads CASSPPGGPETQYF. CDR3 DNA sequence: TGTGCCAGCAGCCCTCCCGGGGGACCGGAGACCCAGTACTTC.

The chain couples TRBV27 to TRBJ1-4; no clear D. Deletions cut 2 bases from V and 7 bases from J, with 17 bases between. The CDR3 loop spans 16 amino acids. CDR1 and CDR2 (germline): MNHEY, SMNVEV (reference sequence). The CDR3 DNA reads TGTGCCAGCAGTTTAACTTTAGGTCAGGCCGGTGAAAAACTGTTTTTT. The encoded protein is CASSLTLGQAGEKLFF.

V gene TRBV5-4 combines with J gene TRBJ2-5, with 8 bases fitting TRBD2. Germline CDR1 SGHNT, CDR2 YYREEE (reference sequence). J was trimmed by 1 base and V by 3 bases; bases with no gene match: 8. This CDR3 contains 16 residues. The CDR3 region has the DNA TGTGCCAGCAGCTCCCGGGGGGGGAAGACCCAAGAGACCCAGTACTTC. Translating it yields CASSSRGGKTQETQYF.

On this clonotype itself: A read error may account for a junction end that differs from germline. V usage is TRBV20-1 and J usage is TRBJ1-6; D is undetermined. CDR3 length equals 12 residues. Germline V gene data show CDR1 as DFQATT and CDR2 as SNEGSKA (reference sequence). CDR3 residues: CSARRANPPLRF. CDR3 coding DNA: TGCAGTGCTAGGAGGGCGAATCCACCCCTCCGCTTT.

The chain joins TRBV10-3 to TRBJ1-1; 8 nucleotides match TRBD1. Germline V CDR1 and CDR2: ENHRY, SYGVKD. V lost 10 bases and J lost 4; bases outside the gene matches: 8. The CDR3 extends over 13 amino acids. The CDR3 loop is CATDRGEGTEAFF. The CDR3 DNA sequence: TGTGCCACAGACAGGGGTGAGGGCACTGAAGCTTTCTTT.

This clonotype came up many times. This chain connects TRBV29-1 to TRBJ1-2; 7 positions match TRBD1. Germline trimming cut 5 bases from V and 6 bases from J; bases unmatched to any gene: 6. The germline V gene has CDR1 SQVTM and CDR2 ANQGSEA. The CDR3 is 12 amino acids. This CDR3 reads CSVLGGADGYTF. In nucleotides, the CDR3 is TGCAGCGTTCTAGGGGGCGCGGATGGCTACACCTTC.

This clonotype was counted many times. The chain has TRBV20-1 and TRBJ2-3; D is unresolved. Per germline, CDR1 DFQATT and CDR2 SNEGSKA (reference sequence). The ends were cut back, 0 bases at V and 0 bases at J, with 13 bases in the middle. The CDR3 loop spans 16 amino acids. DNA for the CDR3: TGCAGTGCTAGAGAGGGCAGATGGCTCAGCACAGATACGCAGTATTTT. It encodes CSAREGRWLSTDTQYF.

In its sample, this clonotype was seen many times. This chain connects TRBV2 to TRBJ1-1; D not resolved. The CDR3 loop spans 15 amino acids. Per germline, CDR1 SNHLY and CDR2 FYNNEI. With 5 bases removed from V and 0 bases from J, the gap between germline ends came to 13 bases. The CDR3 coding sequence is TGTGCCAGCAGTCAATACCAAGTATTGAACACTGAAGCTTTCTTT. This codes for CASSQYQVLNTEAFF.

A few counts support this clonotype. V usage is TRBV27 and J usage is TRBJ1-2, with TRBD1 matching 7 bases. Germline loops: CDR1 MNHEY, CDR2 SMNVEV (reference sequence). V was clipped by 0 bases and J by 5 bases; unmatched bases: 6. The length of the CDR3 is 15 residues. The CDR3 reads CASSLSPTGTYGYTF. The CDR3 DNA reads TGTGCCAGCAGTTTATCCCCGACAGGGACATATGGCTACACCTTC.

The chain carries TRBV6-4 and TRBJ2-4, with TRBD2 identical over 8 bases. The trim removed 2 bases at V and 0 bases at J, leaving 9 bases unmatched. CDR3 length equals 18 residues. Looked up from germline, CDR1 is MRHNA and CDR2 is SNTAGT. The chain's CDR3 is CASSDLAGAYLAKNIQYF. The CDR3 DNA sequence: TGTGCCAGCAGTGACCTAGCGGGCGCGTATCTAGCCAAAAACATTCAGTACTTC.

Concerning this clonotype itself: It is likely a read error, because the conserved phenylalanine at the end of the CDR3 is missing. The J gene is TRBJ1-1, the V gene TRBV6-1; D is unclear. The V gene lost 8 bases and the J gene lost 0 bases, with 13 bases spanning the gap. The CDR3 runs 14 residues. Germline lookup yields CDR1 MNHNS and CDR2 SASEGT. CDR3 amino acids: CASGQDEMNTEAFL. The DNA for the CDR3 is TGTGCCAGCGGCCAGGACGAGATGAACACTGAAGCTTTCCTT.

This clonotype was recorded at least ten times. The chain joins TRBV2 to TRBJ1-2; possible D gene TRBD1, 5 bases. With 4 bases removed from V and 0 bases from J, the gap between germline ends came to 12 bases. The CDR3 is 15 residues long. Germline V gives CDR1 SNHLY, CDR2 FYNNEI. The CDR3 bases are TGTGCCAGCAGTGGCGTGACAGTAGCTAACTATGGCTACACCTTC. Translation gives CASSGVTVANYGYTF. The whole variable domain, filled in from reference TRBV2 and TRBJ1-2, reads EPEVTQTPSHQVTQMGQEVILRCVPISNHLYFYWYRQILGQKVEFLVSFYNNEISEKSEIFDDQFSVERPDGSNFTLKIRSTKLEDSAMYFCASSGVTVANYGYTFGSGTRLTVV.

This clonotype was counted many times. The chain links TRBV7-8 to TRBJ1-1, with D maybe TRBD1 (5 bases). CDR1 is SGHVS, CDR2 FQNEAQ, per germline. Trimming cost V 4 bases and J 10 bases, with 10 bases left between them. This CDR3 is 11 amino acids long. The CDR3 nucleotides read TGTGCCAGCAGCTACGCAGGGACAGCTTTCTTT. It specifies CASSYAGTAFF.